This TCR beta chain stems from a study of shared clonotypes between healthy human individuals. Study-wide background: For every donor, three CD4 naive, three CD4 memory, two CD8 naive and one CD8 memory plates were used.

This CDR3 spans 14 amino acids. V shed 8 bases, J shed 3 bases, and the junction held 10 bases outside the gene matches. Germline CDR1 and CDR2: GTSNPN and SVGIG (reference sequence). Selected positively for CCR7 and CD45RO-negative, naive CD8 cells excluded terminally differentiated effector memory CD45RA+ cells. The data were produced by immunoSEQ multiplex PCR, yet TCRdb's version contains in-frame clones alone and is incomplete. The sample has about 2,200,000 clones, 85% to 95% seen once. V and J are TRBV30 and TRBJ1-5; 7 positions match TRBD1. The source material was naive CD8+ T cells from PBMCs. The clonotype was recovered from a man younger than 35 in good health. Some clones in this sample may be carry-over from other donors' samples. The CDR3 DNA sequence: TGTGCCCCACTACAGGGGCCCGACAATCAGCCCCAGCATTTT. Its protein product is CAPLQGPDNQPQHF.